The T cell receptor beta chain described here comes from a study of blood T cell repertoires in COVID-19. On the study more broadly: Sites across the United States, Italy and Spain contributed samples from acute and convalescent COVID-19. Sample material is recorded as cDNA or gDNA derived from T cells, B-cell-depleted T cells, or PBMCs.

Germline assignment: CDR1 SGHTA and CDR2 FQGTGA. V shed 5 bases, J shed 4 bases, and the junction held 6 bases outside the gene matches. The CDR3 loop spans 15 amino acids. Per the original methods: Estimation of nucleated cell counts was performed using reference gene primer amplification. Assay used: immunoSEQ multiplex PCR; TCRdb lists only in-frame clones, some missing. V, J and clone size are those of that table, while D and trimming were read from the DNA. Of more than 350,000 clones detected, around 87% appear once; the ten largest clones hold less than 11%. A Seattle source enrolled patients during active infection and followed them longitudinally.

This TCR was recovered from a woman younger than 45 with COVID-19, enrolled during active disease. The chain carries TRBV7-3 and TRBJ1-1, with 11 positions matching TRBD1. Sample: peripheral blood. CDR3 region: CASSPDGTGGTEAFF. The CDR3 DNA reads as TGTGCCAGCAGCCCCGACGGGACAGGGGGCACTGAAGCTTTCTTT. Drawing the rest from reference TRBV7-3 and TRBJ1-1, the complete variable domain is GAGVSQTPSNKVTEKGKYVELRCDPISGHTALYWYRQSLGQGPEFLIYFQGTGAADDSGLPNDRFFAVRPEGSVSTLKIQRTERGDSAVYLCASSPDGTGGTEAFFGQGTRLTVV.